These 25 T cell receptor beta chains were all obtained from the same sample, sequenced in a study of radiation and T cells in renal cell carcinoma. Time point of the sample: blood 4 weeks post-SBRT, at nephrectomy. Treatment meaning: 15 Gy SBRT to primary tumor, nephrectomy 4 weeks later. Profiled with immunoSEQ multiplex PCR; TCRdb holds only in-frame clones, not every one. The sample includes around 78,000 clones, roughly 87% of them seen just once. The source material was blood, sampled from a patient whose treatment included radiotherapy and nephrectomy. Source of these receptors: a woman aged 70-85 years with renal cell carcinoma.

The chain uses TRBV15 and TRBJ1-5; D ambiguous. With 7 bases removed from V and 2 bases from J, the gap between germline ends came to 6 bases. Germline CDR1 LNHNV, CDR2 YYDKDF (reference sequence). The CDR3 runs to 12 residues. CDR3 sequence (DNA): TGTGCCACCAAATCGGGCAATCAGCCCCAGCATTTT. Its protein is CATKSGNQPQHF.

This chain joins TRBV5-4 and TRBJ1-6; perhaps TRBD1 as D (6 bases). Trimming removed 4 bases from V and 1 base from J, with 15 bases in between. Germline V CDR1 and CDR2: SGHNT, YYREEE (reference sequence). There are 17 residues in the CDR3. The CDR3 region is CASSPGTQGSYNSPLHF. CDR3 coding DNA: TGTGCCAGCAGCCCCGGGACACAGGGTTCCTATAATTCACCCCTCCACTTT.

This clone has a handful of counts. The rearrangement links TRBV30 to TRBJ1-5, with D possibly TRBD1 on 5 matching bases. Germline V gene lookup returns CDR1 GTSNPN and CDR2 SVGIG (reference sequence). The CDR3 runs 19 residues. Deletions cut 3 bases from V and 2 bases from J, with 26 bases between. CDR3 in amino acids: CAWSEPERGPGFRNQPQHF. CDR3 nucleotides: TGTGCCTGGAGCGAACCTGAAAGGGGTCCCGGATTTCGCAATCAGCCCCAGCATTTT.

The chain recombines TRBV5-8 with TRBJ1-1; unclear D gene. The V gene lost 7 bases and the J gene lost 0 bases, with 7 bases spanning the gap. Per the germline V gene, CDR1 is SGHTS and CDR2 is YDEGEE. The CDR3 contains 12 residues. CDR3 loop: CASRRVNTEAFF. DNA of the CDR3: TGTGCCAGCCGCCGGGTGAACACTGAAGCTTTCTTT.

The chain has TRBV2 and TRBJ1-2; 7 bases are a match to TRBD1. V shed 0 bases, J shed 7 bases, and the junction held 8 bases outside the gene matches. The germline V gene encodes CDR1 SNHLY and CDR2 FYNNEI. The CDR3 is 15 amino acids. The CDR3: CASSEATGVVGGYTF. The CDR3 nucleotides read TGTGCCAGCAGTGAAGCAACAGGGGTGGTTGGTGGCTACACCTTC.

This chain connects TRBV10-3 to TRBJ1-3; 9 bases agree with TRBD1. The CDR3 contains 13 residues. V shed 5 bases and J 7 bases; nucleotides not matched to a gene: 3. Looked up from germline, CDR1 is ENHRY and CDR2 is SYGVKD. The chain's CDR3 is CAISPDRGNTIYF. The CDR3 DNA reads TGTGCCATCAGTCCTGACAGGGGGAACACCATATATTTT.

This sequence joins TRBV19 and TRBJ2-5; D gene uncertain. CDR1 is LNHDA, CDR2 SQIVND, per germline (reference sequence). The CDR3 runs to 13 residues. The V and J ends lost 5 bases and 5 bases respectively, with 12 bases between them. CDR3 in amino acids: CASSPVPGETQYF. CDR3 coding DNA: TGTGCCAGTAGTCCCGTTCCTGGGGAGACCCAGTACTTC.

The V and J genes are TRBV13 and TRBJ2-3, with D unresolved. V was trimmed by 5 bases and J by 1 base, leaving 13 bases between them. The CDR3 loop spans 15 amino acids. The V gene's germline CDR1 is PRHDT and CDR2 FYEKMQ (reference sequence). CDR3 sequence (DNA): TGTGCCAGCAGCCCGCCAAGGCTACGCACAGATACGCAGTATTTT. Its protein is CASSPPRLRTDTQYF.

This clone showed up just once. The chain employs TRBV7-2 and TRBJ2-1, with D perhaps TRBD2 (5 bases). Germline-derived CDR1 and CDR2 are SGHTA and FQGNSA. CDR3 length: 13 residues. V lost 6 bases, J lost 6 bases, and 12 bases lay in between. The CDR3 nucleotides are TGTGCCAGCAGTCGAGAGCGGTCCAATGAGCAGTTCTTC. This encodes CASSRERSNEQFF.

This chain uses TRBV19 with TRBJ2-7; 9 bases fit TRBD2. The CDR3 is 15 amino acids. V shed 3 bases, J shed 6 bases, and the junction held 9 bases outside the gene matches. Germline values: CDR1 LNHDA, CDR2 SQIVND (reference sequence). The CDR3 is CASSIRSSGVGEQYF. CDR3 DNA sequence: TGTGCCAGTAGTATTCGGTCTAGCGGGGTAGGCGAGCAGTACTTC.

The chain is built from TRBV5-1 and TRBJ1-1, with D hard to call. The ends were cut back, 0 bases at V and 1 base at J, with 7 bases in the middle. The CDR3 has 14 amino acids. Germline CDR1 reads SGHRS; CDR2 reads YFSETQ. The CDR3 DNA follows: TGCGCCAGCAGCTTGGACCCCCGGAACACTGAAGCTTTCTTT. This translates into CASSLDPRNTEAFF.

V and J are TRBV6-6 and TRBJ1-2, with no clear D. V lost 7 bases, J lost 0 bases, and 12 bases lay in between. Per germline, CDR1 MNHNY and CDR2 SVGAGI (reference sequence). This CDR3 is built from 14 residues. The CDR3 region has the DNA TGTGCCAGCACCAGAGGGATTGCTAACTATGGCTACACCTTC. This translates into CASTRGIANYGYTF.

This clone was counted a few times. The J gene is TRBJ1-5, the V gene TRBV6-1; D is uncertain. Looked up from germline, CDR1 is MNHNS and CDR2 is SASEGT. Trimming cost V 3 bases and J 0 bases, with 6 bases left between them. The CDR3 has 14 amino acids. CDR3 DNA sequence: TGTGCCAGCAGTGATGGGATTAGCAATCAGCCCCAGCATTTT. Protein sequence: CASSDGISNQPQHF.

The CDR3 is CASSQDGDRWNTEAFF. The CDR3 DNA reads TGCGCCAGCAGCCAAGACGGGGACAGGTGGAACACTGAAGCTTTCTTT. The chain carries TRBV4-3 and TRBJ1-1; TRBD1 agrees at 8 bases. The CDR3 covers 16 residues. CDR1 is LGHNA and CDR2 is YSLEER in the germline V gene. V lost 0 bases to trimming and J lost 1 base; unmatched junction nucleotides: 4.

This rearrangement joins TRBV18 to TRBJ1-1, with a weak D call TRBD1 (6 bases). The CDR3 consists of 16 residues. CDR1 KGHSH and CDR2 LQKENI come from the germline V gene. Deletions cut 1 base from V and 7 bases from J, with 19 bases between. This CDR3 is CASSPRGSRGDSEAFF. The CDR3, as DNA: TGTGCCAGCTCACCACGGGGGAGCAGGGGCGATAGTGAAGCTTTCTTT.

This chain uses TRBV4-2 with TRBJ2-4, with 14 bases identical to TRBD2. The CDR3 is 20 amino acids. The germline CDR1 and CDR2 sequences are LGHNA and YNFKEQ. V gave up 0 bases and J gave up 0 bases; unmatched junction bases: 7. The CDR3 nucleotides are TGTGCCAGCAGCCAAGATAAGGGGACTAGCGGGAGTATAGCCAAAAACATTCAGTACTTC. Translating gives CASSQDKGTSGSIAKNIQYF.

The chain joins TRBV7-2 to TRBJ2-3; the D gene could be TRBD1 or TRBD2 (5 bases each). CDR3 length: 14 residues. The V and J ends lost 1 base and 7 bases respectively, with 12 bases between them. Germline assignment: CDR1 SGHTA and CDR2 FQGNSA. The CDR3 here is CASSLDPGTNTQYF. The CDR3 DNA follows: TGTGCCAGCAGCTTAGATCCAGGGACGAATACGCAGTATTTT.

The chain employs TRBV28 and TRBJ1-4; TRBD1 matches 7 bases. This CDR3 has 14 residues. Germline V gene data show CDR1 as MDHEN and CDR2 as SYDVKM. V was clipped by 6 bases and J by 8 bases; unmatched bases: 9. The CDR3 spells CASSQQGRWEKLFF. The CDR3 region has the DNA TGTGCCAGCAGCCAACAGGGGCGGTGGGAAAAACTGTTTTTT.

The chain uses TRBV28 and TRBJ1-1; D remains unclear. The V gene's germline CDR1 is MDHEN and CDR2 SYDVKM. V was trimmed by 4 bases and J by 2 bases, leaving 5 bases between them. The CDR3 spans 12 residues. CDR3 loop: CASSSKNTEAFF. CDR3 coding DNA: TGTGCCAGCAGTTCCAAAAACACTGAAGCTTTCTTT.

The chain combines TRBV9 with TRBJ2-2; possibly TRBD1 or TRBD2 for D (5 bases each). Germline V gives CDR1 SGDLS, CDR2 YYNGEE. The ends were cut back, 3 bases at V and 5 bases at J, with 17 bases in the middle. The CDR3 totals 16 residues. CDR3 bases: TGTGCCAGCAGCGGTGGGACCATGTGGGGAACCGGGGAGCTGTTTTTT. Amino acids: CASSGGTMWGTGELFF.

The genes are TRBV6-1 and TRBJ2-2, with 8 bases fitting TRBD2. The germline CDR1 and CDR2 sequences are MNHNS and SASEGT. The J segment lost 4 bases and the V segment lost 2 bases, leaving 6 bases of the junction unmatched. The CDR3 length is 16 residues. The CDR3 reads CASSERGGLGTGELFF. CDR3 nucleotides: TGTGCCAGCAGTGAACGGGGGGGGCTGGGCACCGGGGAGCTGTTTTTT.

The V gene is TRBV6-1, the J gene TRBJ1-5, with 9 bases matching TRBD1. The CDR3 totals 15 residues. Germline CDR1 MNHNS, CDR2 SASEGT. Trimming took 7 bases from V and 7 from J; bases not matched to a gene: 11. DNA of the CDR3: TGTGCCAGCACCGAGGGAACAGGGGGCGGGCAGCCCCAGCATTTT. Amino acids: CASTEGTGGGQPQHF.

This chain joins TRBV7-9 and TRBJ2-2; 10 bases fit TRBD2. J lost 2 bases, V lost 5 bases, and 5 bases had no gene match. The CDR3 is 16 residues long. CDR1 is SEHNR, CDR2 FQNEAQ, per germline (reference sequence). CDR3 DNA sequence: TGTGCCAGCAGCATTAGGACTAGCGGAAACACCGGGGAGCTGTTTTTT. It codes for CASSIRTSGNTGELFF.

This clone was counted a single time. The V gene is TRBV27, the J gene TRBJ1-5; 9 nucleotides match TRBD1. The CDR3 extends over 15 amino acids. The V gene's germline CDR1 is MNHEY and CDR2 SMNVEV (reference sequence). After removal of 8 bases from V and 7 bases from J, the junction contained 12 bases not matched to a gene. The CDR3 here is CASGRIQGAQQPQHF. The DNA of the CDR3 is TGTGCCAGCGGCCGTATACAGGGGGCCCAACAGCCCCAGCATTTT.

V gene TRBV11-3 combines with J gene TRBJ2-2; 11 bases are a match to TRBD2. Germline V CDR1 and CDR2: SGHNT, YENEEA. J lost 4 bases, V lost 6 bases, and 1 base had no gene match. CDR3 size: 14 residues. The CDR3 DNA reads TGTGCCAGCAGTGGGACTAGCGGCACCGGGGAGCTGTTTTTT. Encoded protein: CASSGTSGTGELFF. Combining the CDR3 with reference TRBV11-3 and TRBJ2-2 gives the whole variable domain EAGVVQSPRYKIIEKKQPVAFWCNPISGHNTLYWYLQNLGQGPELLIRYENEEAVDDSQLPKDRFSAERLKGVDSTLKIQPAELGDSAVYLCASSGTSGTGELFFGEGSRLTVL.